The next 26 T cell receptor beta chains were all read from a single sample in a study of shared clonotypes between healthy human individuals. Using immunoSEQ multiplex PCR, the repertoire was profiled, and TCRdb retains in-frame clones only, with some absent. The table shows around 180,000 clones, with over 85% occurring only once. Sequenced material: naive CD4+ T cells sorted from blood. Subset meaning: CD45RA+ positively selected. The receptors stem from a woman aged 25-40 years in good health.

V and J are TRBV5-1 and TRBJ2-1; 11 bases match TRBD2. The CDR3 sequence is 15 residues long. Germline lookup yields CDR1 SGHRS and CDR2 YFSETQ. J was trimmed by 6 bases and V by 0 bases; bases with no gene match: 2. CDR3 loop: CASSLELAGANEQFF. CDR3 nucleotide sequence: TGCGCCAGCAGCTTGGAACTAGCGGGAGCCAATGAGCAGTTCTTC.

The CDR3 loop is CASTPFRGTNTEAFF. As DNA, the CDR3 is TGTGCCAGTACCCCTTTTCGAGGGACCAACACTGAAGCTTTCTTT. V usage is TRBV19 and J usage is TRBJ1-1; D is perhaps TRBD1 (5 bases). The CDR3 is 15 amino acids. Germline V gives CDR1 LNHDA, CDR2 SQIVND (reference sequence). Between the trimmed V and J ends, which lost 7 bases and 2 bases, there was a span of 17 bases.

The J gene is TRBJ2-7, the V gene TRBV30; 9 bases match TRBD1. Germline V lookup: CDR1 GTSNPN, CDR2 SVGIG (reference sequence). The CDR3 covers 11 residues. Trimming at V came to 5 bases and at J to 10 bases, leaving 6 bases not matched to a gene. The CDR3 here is CAWGTGGAQYF. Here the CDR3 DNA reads TGTGCCTGGGGAACAGGGGGCGCTCAGTACTTC. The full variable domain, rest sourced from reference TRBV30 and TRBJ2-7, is SQTIHQWPATLVQPVGSPLSLECTVEGTSNPNLYWYRQAAGRGLQLLFYSVGIGQISSEVPQNLSASRPQDRQFILSSKKLLLSDSGFYLCAWGTGGAQYFGPGTRLTVT.

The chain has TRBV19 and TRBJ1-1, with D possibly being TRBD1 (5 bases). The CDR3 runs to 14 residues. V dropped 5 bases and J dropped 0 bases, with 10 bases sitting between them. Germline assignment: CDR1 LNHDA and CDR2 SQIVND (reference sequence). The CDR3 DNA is TGTGCCAGTAGTGCGGGACCGGTGAACACTGAAGCTTTCTTT. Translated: CASSAGPVNTEAFF.

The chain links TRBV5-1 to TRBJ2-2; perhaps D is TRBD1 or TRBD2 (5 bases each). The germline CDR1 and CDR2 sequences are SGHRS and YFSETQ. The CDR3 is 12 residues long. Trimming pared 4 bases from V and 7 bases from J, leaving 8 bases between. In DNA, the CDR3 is TGCGCCAGCAGCGAGGGGTTCGGGGAGCTGTTTTTT. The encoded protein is CASSEGFGELFF.

The CDR3 sequence: CASSFGGLNTEAFF. DNA of the CDR3: TGTGCCAGCAGCTTTGGGGGTCTGAACACTGAAGCTTTCTTT. The chain employs TRBV7-8 and TRBJ1-1; maybe TRBD1 (5 bases). V gave up 3 bases and J gave up 0 bases, with 8 bases separating them. The CDR3 extends over 14 amino acids. Germline V gene sequence: CDR1 SGHVS, CDR2 FQNEAQ.

The CDR3 region has the DNA TGTGCCAGCTCACCATTCCAGGGGCCCTCCTACTACGAGCAGTACTTC. Protein sequence: CASSPFQGPSYYEQYF. This chain links TRBV18 with TRBJ2-7; possibly TRBD1 for D (6 bases). This CDR3 region has 16 residues. Deletions cut 2 bases from V and 3 bases from J, with 17 bases between. The germline CDR1 and CDR2 sequences are KGHSH and LQKENI.

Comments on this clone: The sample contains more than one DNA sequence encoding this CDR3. The CDR3 nucleotides are TGTGCCAGCAGTTTTGGCAACTATGGCTACACCTTC. Its translation: CASSFGNYGYTF. J is TRBJ1-2 and V is TRBV28; unclear D gene. Germline CDR1 and CDR2: MDHEN and SYDVKM. V lost 3 bases and J 2 bases, leaving 4 bases between the germline ends. The CDR3 totals 12 residues.

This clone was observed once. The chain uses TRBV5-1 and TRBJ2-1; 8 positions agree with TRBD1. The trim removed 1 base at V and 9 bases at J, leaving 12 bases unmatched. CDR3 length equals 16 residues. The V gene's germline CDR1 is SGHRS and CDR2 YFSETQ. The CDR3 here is CASSLPGTGVLGEQFF. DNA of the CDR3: TGCGCCAGCAGCTTGCCAGGGACAGGTGTCTTGGGTGAGCAGTTCTTC.

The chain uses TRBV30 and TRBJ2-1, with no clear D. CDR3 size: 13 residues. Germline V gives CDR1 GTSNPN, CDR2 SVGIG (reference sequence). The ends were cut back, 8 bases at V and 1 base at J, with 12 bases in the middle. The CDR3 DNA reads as TGTGCCCGGTCTAAAGGATCCTACAATGAGCAGTTCTTC. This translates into CARSKGSYNEQFF.

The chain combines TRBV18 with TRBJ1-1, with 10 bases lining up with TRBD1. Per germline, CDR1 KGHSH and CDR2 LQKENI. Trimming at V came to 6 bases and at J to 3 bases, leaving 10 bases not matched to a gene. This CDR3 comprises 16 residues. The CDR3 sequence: CASSRVGDRGDTEAFF. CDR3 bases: TGTGCCAGCTCCCGCGTCGGGGACAGGGGTGACACTGAAGCTTTCTTT.

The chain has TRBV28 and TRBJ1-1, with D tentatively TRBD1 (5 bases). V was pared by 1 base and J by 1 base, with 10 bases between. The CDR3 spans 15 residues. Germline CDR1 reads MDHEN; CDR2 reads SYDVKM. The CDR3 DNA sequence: TGTGCCAGCAGTTTATTTGGGACCCAGAACACTGAAGCTTTCTTT. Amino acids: CASSLFGTQNTEAFF.

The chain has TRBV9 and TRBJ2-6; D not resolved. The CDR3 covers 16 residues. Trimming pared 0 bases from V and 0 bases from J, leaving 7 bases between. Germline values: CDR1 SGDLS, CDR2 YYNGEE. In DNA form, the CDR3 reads TGTGCCAGCAGCGTAGTTGGGGACTCTGGGGCCAACGTCCTGACTTTC. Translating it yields CASSVVGDSGANVLTF.

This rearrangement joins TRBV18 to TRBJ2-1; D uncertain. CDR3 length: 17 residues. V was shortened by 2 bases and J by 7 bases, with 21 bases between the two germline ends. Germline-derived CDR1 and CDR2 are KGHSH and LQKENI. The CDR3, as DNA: TGTGCCAGCTCACCAACCTTGACGGACCGGTCCACTAATGAGCAGTTCTTC. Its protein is CASSPTLTDRSTNEQFF. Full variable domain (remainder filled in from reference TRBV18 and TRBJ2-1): NAGVMQNPRHLVRRRGQEARLRCSPMKGHSHVYWYRQLPEEGLKFMVYLQKENIIDESGMPKERFSAEFPKEGPSILRIQQVVRGDSAAYFCASSPTLTDRSTNEQFFGPGTRLTVL.

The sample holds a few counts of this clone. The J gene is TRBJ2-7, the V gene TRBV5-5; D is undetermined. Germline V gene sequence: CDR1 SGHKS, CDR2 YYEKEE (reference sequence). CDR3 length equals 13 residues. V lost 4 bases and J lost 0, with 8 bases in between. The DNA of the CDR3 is TGTGCCAGCAGCGCGGCCCACTCCTACGAGCAGTACTTC. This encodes CASSAAHSYEQYF. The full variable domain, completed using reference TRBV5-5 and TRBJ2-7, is DAGVTQSPTHLIKTRGQQVTLRCSPISGHKSVSWYQQVLGQGPQFIFQYYEKEERGRGNFPDRFSARQFPNYSSELNVNALLLGDSALYLCASSAAHSYEQYFGPGTRLTVT.

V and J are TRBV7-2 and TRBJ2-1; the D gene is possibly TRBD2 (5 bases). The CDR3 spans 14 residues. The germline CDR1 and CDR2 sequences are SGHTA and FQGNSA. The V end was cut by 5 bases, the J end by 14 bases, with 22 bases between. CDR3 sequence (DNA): TGTGCCAGCAGCCCGGAATCCCTACTAGGCTCGGAGTTCTTC. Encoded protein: CASSPESLLGSEFF.

The CDR3 here is CATSTYLYGYTF. The CDR3 nucleotides are TGTGCCACCAGCACCTACCTCTATGGCTACACCTTC. The gene calls are TRBV15 and TRBJ1-2; no clear D. Germline-derived CDR1 and CDR2 are LNHNV and YYDKDF (reference sequence). V dropped 4 bases and J dropped 4 bases, with 7 bases sitting between them. This CDR3 region has 12 residues.

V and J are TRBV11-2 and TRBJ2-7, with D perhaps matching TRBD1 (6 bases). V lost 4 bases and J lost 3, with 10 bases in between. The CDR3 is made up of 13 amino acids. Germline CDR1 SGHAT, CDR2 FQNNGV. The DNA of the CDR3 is TGTGCCAGCAGCTCAGGACAGTACTACGAGCAGTACTTC. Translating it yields CASSSGQYYEQYF.

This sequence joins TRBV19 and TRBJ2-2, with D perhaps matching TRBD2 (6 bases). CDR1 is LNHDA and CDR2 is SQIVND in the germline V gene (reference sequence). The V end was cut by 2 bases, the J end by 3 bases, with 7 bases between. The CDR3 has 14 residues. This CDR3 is CASSIWGDTGELFF. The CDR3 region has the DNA TGTGCCAGTAGTATATGGGGGGACACCGGGGAGCTGTTTTTT.

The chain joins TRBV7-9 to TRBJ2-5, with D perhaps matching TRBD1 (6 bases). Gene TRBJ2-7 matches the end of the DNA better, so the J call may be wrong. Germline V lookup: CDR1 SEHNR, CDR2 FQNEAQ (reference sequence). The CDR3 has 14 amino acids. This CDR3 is CASSYGTPGDEQYF. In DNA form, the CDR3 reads TGTGCCAGCAGCTACGGAACTCCAGGGGACGAGCAGTACTTC.

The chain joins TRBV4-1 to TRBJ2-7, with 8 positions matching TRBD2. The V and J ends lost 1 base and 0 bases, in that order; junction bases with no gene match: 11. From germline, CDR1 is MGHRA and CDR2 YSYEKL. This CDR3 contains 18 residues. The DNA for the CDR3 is TGCGCCAGCAGCCAAGGATACCTGGGGAGCGGGAGCTCCTACGAGCAGTACTTC. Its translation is CASSQGYLGSGSSYEQYF.

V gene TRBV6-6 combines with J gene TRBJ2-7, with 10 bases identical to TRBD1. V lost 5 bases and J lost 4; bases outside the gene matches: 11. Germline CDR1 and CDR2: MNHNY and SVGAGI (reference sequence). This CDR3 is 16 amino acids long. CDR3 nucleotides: TGTGCCAGCAGTCCAACCCTTTGGACAGGGGGATACGAGCAGTACTTC. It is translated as CASSPTLWTGGYEQYF.

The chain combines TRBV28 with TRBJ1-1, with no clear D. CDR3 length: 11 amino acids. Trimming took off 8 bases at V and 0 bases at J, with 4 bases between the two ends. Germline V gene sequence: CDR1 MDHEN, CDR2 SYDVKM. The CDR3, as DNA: TGTGCCAGCGCTATGAACACTGAAGCTTTCTTT. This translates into CASAMNTEAFF.

CDR3 nucleotides: TGTGCCAGCAGTCGGACAGGGTCCTACGAGCAGTACTTC. As protein: CASSRTGSYEQYF. The chain combines TRBV6-5 with TRBJ2-7; 8 bases are a match to TRBD1. The CDR3 totals 13 residues. The junction had 1 base not matched to a gene; V was cut back by 5 bases and J by 1 base. The germline CDR1 and CDR2 sequences are MNHEY and SVGAGI.

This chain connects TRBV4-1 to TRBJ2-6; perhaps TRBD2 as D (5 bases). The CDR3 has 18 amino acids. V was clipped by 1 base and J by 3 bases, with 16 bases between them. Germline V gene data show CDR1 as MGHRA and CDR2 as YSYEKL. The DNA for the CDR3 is TGCGCCAGCAGCCAAGGAAGAGGAGGTGGCTTTGGGGCCAACGTCCTGACTTTC. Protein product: CASSQGRGGGFGANVLTF.

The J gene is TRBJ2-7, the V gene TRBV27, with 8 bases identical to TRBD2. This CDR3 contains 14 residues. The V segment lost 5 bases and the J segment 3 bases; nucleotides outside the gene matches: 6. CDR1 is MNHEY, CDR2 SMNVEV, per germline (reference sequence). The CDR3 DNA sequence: TGTGCCAGCAGTCCTACTAGCGGCCGCTACGAGCAGTACTTC. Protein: CASSPTSGRYEQYF.